This TCR beta chain was obtained from a study of human T cells and chemical hapten exposure (dated by TCRdb to the early 2020s). Regarding the complete study: For sensitization, 2% DPC in acetone was applied to a roughly 2 cm by roughly 2 cm area of upper inner arm skin. The study tracked peripheral blood TCR repertoire changes in vivo during primary and secondary sensitization to the hapten diphenylcyclopropenone (DPC) in alopecia patients. Patch testing on the upper back used Finn chambers containing 0.01% DPC, with scoring done after 6 days according to International Contact Dermatitis Research Group standards. Patient blood was sampled pre-sensitization (week 0) and at 2, 6 and about 24 weeks after DPC sensitization. Throughout the approximately 22-week study period, patients were also given weekly therapeutic DPC doses on the scalp. Libraries were combined into a pool for sequencing, and differences in TCR yield between samples came mainly from small differences in library volumes within the pool. Under 30 alopecia patients gave blood for TCR sequencing at one to four time points (pre-sensitization, 2, 6 and 24 weeks). The patient cohort, mostly female, included alopecia areata with under or over 50% scalp involvement, alopecia totalis and alopecia universalis.

The time point label on this specimen signifies: pre-sensitization, week 0. The intended sense of this specimen's treatment or condition label: therapeutic diphenylcyclopropenone sensitization with weekly scalp DPC. Blood at each patch-test visit was drawn before the patch test was applied. To be eligible, patients had to be aged 18 to 70, diagnosed with alopecia and judged suitable for DPC therapy, while pregnant patients were excluded. Unfractionated whole blood was collected in Tempus Blood RNA tubes, and total RNA was extracted from that blood. Libraries were built with RACE. The sequencing machine was a NextSeq 500. During library preparation, unique molecular identifiers were attached to individual cDNA molecules so that TCRs could be counted in a quantitative, reproducible way. Both TCR alpha and TCR beta chains were sequenced from each blood RNA sample. The study's processing was this. The median number of TCRs per sample was some 100,000, ranging from about 20,000 to 750,000. V, J and CDR3 annotation of the TCR reads was carried out using the Decombinator software suite. For PS versus PT1 abundance plots, all samples were subsampled to the same number of TCRs (28,000). Expanded TCRs were defined as absent before sensitization and observed at least eight times at the 2-week time point. The raw public data were reprocessed by TCRdb itself: fastp quality trimming at Q25, MiXCR clonotype calling, in-frame beta chains only. Rows matching on CDR3 protein sequence are summarized as one entry with the most common DNA and genes. TCRdb's processing, not the authors' own work, is the source of the V and J calls. The sample records 280,000 or so distinct CDR3 sequences, approximately 7.5% of which are singletons. Roughly 1.2% of the sample is taken by the ten largest.

Points the paper makes about the study in general: Alopecia, a presumed autoimmune disease, was present in all patients, so the immune response of the patients might differ from that of healthy individuals. Repeated subsampling changed both the strength of the expansion versus patch-test correlation and the threshold at which the correlation became significant. Significantly more large CDR3 similarity clusters were formed by expanded TCRs than by pre-sensitization or healthy control sets, consistent with antigen-driven responses. Patch test score was positively correlated with the number of PT1 expanded TCRs, with significance at thresholds 8, 16 and 32 but not at 4. DPC sensitization did not change the number of TCRs with a frequency above 1 in 1000, and there was no evidence of changes in global repertoire structure.

This clonotype came up a few times. No cognate antigen has been identified for it. No base quality values were provided; no much bigger clone lies one nucleotide off. From the cysteine up to the phenylalanine, the CDR3 has a length of 16 residues. The kept DNA is CDR3 alone, 48 bases in frame from the first base. V and J are truncated by 0 bases and 8 bases respectively, leaving an intervening sequence of 17 bases. For CDR1 and CDR2, the germline V gene lists LGHNA and YNFKEQ. This clonotype was obtained from a man aged 18 to 30 with alopecia areata. Some clones in this sample may be carry-over from other donors' samples. The sequence joins TRBV4-2 to TRBJ2-1; TRBD2 is possibly the D segment (7 matching bases). The sample here was whole blood, taken in connection with sensitization to the hapten diphenylcyclopropenone (DPC). For the CDR3, the sequence is CASSQDGRGGRDEQFF. The DNA reads TGTGCCAGCAGCCAAGATGGGAGGGGGGGCCGCGATGAGCAGTTCTTC.